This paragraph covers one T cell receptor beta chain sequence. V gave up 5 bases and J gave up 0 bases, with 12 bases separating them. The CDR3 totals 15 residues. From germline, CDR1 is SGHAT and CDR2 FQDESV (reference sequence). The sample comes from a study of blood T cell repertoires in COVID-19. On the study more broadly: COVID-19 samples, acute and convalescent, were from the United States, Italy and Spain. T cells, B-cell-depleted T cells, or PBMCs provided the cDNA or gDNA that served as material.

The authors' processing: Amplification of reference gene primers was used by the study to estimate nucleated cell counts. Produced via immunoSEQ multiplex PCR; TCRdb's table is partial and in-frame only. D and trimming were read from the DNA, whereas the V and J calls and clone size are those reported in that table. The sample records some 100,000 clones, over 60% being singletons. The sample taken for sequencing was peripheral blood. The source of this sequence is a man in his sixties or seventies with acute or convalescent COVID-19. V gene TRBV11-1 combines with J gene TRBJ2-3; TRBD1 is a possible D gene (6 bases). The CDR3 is CASSQGQASTDTQYF. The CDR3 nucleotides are TGTGCCAGCAGCCAGGGGCAGGCTAGCACAGATACGCAGTATTTT.